One and the same sample provided the 12 T cell receptor beta chains below, sequenced in a study of type 1 and type 2 diabetes patients. The PCR template was genomic DNA. A primer set of 30 forward and 13 reverse primers amplified the CDR3. One entry per CDR3 protein, called by TCRdb with MiXCR from the multiplex PCR reads. The sample lists 250,000 or so distinct CDR3 sequences, over 45% occurring once. The sequencing input was peripheral blood mononuclear cells (PBMCs). These receptors originate from a man aged 18 to 30 with type 2 diabetes.

The rearrangement joins TRBV10-3 to TRBJ2-2; 10 bases align to TRBD2. The CDR3 totals 17 residues. V dropped 2 bases and J dropped 6; count of bases not matched to a gene: 9. Germline CDR1 reads ENHRY; CDR2 reads SYGVKD. This CDR3 reads CAISELAGEVVPGELFF. The CDR3 coding sequence is TGTGCCATCAGTGAGCTAGCGGGAGAGGTGGTGCCCGGGGAGCTGTTTTTT.

CDR3 nucleotide sequence: TGCGCCAGCAGTGAGTATAACGGGGAATACGATGAGCAGTTCTTC. This sequence encodes CASSEYNGEYDEQFF. The V and J genes are TRBV10-1 and TRBJ2-1; TRBD2 might be the D (5 bases). V was clipped by 1 base and J by 8 bases, with 15 bases between them. The V gene's germline CDR1 is WNHNN and CDR2 SYGVQD (reference sequence). CDR3 length: 15 residues.

This rearrangement joins TRBV5-1 to TRBJ1-4; D is unclear. Per the germline V gene, CDR1 is SGHRS and CDR2 is YFSETQ. This CDR3 is 15 amino acids long. V was cut by 3 bases and J by 0 bases, with 9 bases left in between. CDR3 protein: CASSSTRTTNEKLFF. CDR3 coding DNA: TGCGCCAGCAGCTCGACACGTACAACTAATGAAAAACTGTTTTTT. Based on the CDR3 plus reference TRBV5-1 and TRBJ1-4, the full variable domain is KAGVTQTPRYLIKTRGQQVTLSCSPISGHRSVSWYQQTPGQGLQFLFEYFSETQRNKGNFPGRFSGRQFSNSRSEMNVSTLELGDSALYLCASSSTRTTNEKLFFGSGTQLSVL.

Many counts were recorded for this clonotype. This rearrangement joins TRBV15 to TRBJ2-7; D tentatively reads TRBD1 or TRBD2 (5 bases each). Trimming removed 0 bases at V and 2 bases at J, with 11 bases between. Germline assignment: CDR1 LNHNV and CDR2 YYDKDF (reference sequence). This CDR3 comprises 15 residues. The CDR3 reads CATSRDGTATYEQYF. In DNA, the CDR3 is TGTGCCACCAGCAGAGATGGGACGGCTACCTACGAGCAGTACTTC.

In regard to this clonotype: Just one base apart from a much larger clone, this may be a read error. The chain has TRBV10-3 and TRBJ2-7; D gene uncertain. Germline V gene lookup returns CDR1 ENHRY and CDR2 SYGVKD. V shed 8 bases and J shed 5 bases, with 19 bases lying between them. The CDR3 has 14 residues. CDR3 DNA: TGTGCCATCGGCGCTGACAACAGTCGGGACGAGCAGTACTTC. It is translated as CAIGADNSRDEQYF.

This clonotype was found a few times. The CDR3 DNA is TGTGCCAGATTTGACGCGGGGTTCGGTTACGAGCAGTACTTC. Translation gives CARFDAGFGYEQYF. V gene TRBV19 combines with J gene TRBJ2-7; a weak D match, TRBD2 (6 bases). The germline V gene has CDR1 LNHDA and CDR2 SQIVND (reference sequence). The length of the CDR3 is 14 residues. Trimming cost V 9 bases and J 4 bases, with 19 bases left between them.

V is TRBV7-2 and J is TRBJ1-1; D gene unclear. Trimming took 5 bases from V and 0 from J, leaving 13 bases between them. Germline-derived CDR1 and CDR2 are SGHTA and FQGNSA. The CDR3 contains 15 residues. The CDR3 DNA is TGTGCCAGCAGCCAAGGGTATACGCTGAACACTGAAGCTTTCTTT. This codes for CASSQGYTLNTEAFF.

By sample share, this clonotype is medium-sized. This rearrangement joins TRBV7-9 to TRBJ2-7; D is perhaps TRBD2 (5 bases). CDR1 is SEHNR and CDR2 is FQNEAQ in the germline V gene (reference sequence). V was clipped by 6 bases and J by 4 bases, with 16 bases between them. The CDR3 is 14 amino acids. This CDR3 is CASSLQEGGYEQYF. In DNA, the CDR3 is TGTGCCAGCAGTTTACAAGAAGGCGGGTACGAGCAGTACTTC.

This clonotype was found once. This chain connects TRBV6-5 to TRBJ2-7; 8 bases agree with TRBD1. The CDR3 spans 16 residues. The germline CDR1 and CDR2 sequences are MNHEY and SVGAGI. V dropped 0 bases and J dropped 4; count of bases not matched to a gene: 8. The CDR3 DNA sequence: TGTGCCAGCAGTTACTCGGTCCGGACAGGGCATTACGAGCAGTACTTC. Translation: CASSYSVRTGHYEQYF.

This rearrangement joins TRBV2 to TRBJ1-1; 9 bases line up with TRBD1. Germline values: CDR1 SNHLY, CDR2 FYNNEI. The junction had 14 bases not matched to a gene; V was cut back by 11 bases and J by 10 bases. This CDR3 comprises 13 residues. The CDR3, as DNA: TGTGCCCGGACAGGGGACGAAAGTACGAGAGCTTTCTTT. As protein: CARTGDESTRAFF.

The chain links TRBV28 to TRBJ2-7; D assignment may be TRBD1 or TRBD2 (5 bases each). Per germline, CDR1 MDHEN and CDR2 SYDVKM. The CDR3 contains 12 residues. V dropped 7 bases and J dropped 3 bases, with 10 bases sitting between them. This CDR3 is CASNSGSYEQYF. CDR3 DNA sequence: TGTGCCAGCAATTCAGGGAGCTACGAGCAGTACTTC.

The chain employs TRBV29-1 and TRBJ2-7; D perhaps matches TRBD2 (5 bases). The CDR3 loop spans 13 amino acids. Between the trimmed V and J ends, which lost 1 base and 1 base, there was a span of 8 bases. From germline, CDR1 is SQVTM and CDR2 ANQGSEA. The CDR3 bases are TGCAGCGTTGAAGTCCTAGCTTCCTACGAGCAGTACTTC. Translation: CSVEVLASYEQYF.